Shown below are 32 T cell receptor beta chains from a single sample sequenced in a study of PD-1 blockade in mismatch repair-deficient tumors. The data were produced by immunoSEQ multiplex PCR, yet TCRdb's version contains in-frame clones alone and is incomplete. The data show some 110,000 clones, 65% to 80% seen once. Sequenced here: peripheral blood, sampled approximately 60 weeks after starting pembrolizumab. Every receptor here comes from an adult with mismatch repair-deficient cancer.

V is TRBV11-2 and J is TRBJ2-5; 7 positions match TRBD2. V lost 5 bases to trimming and J lost 4 bases; unmatched junction nucleotides: 13. The germline gives CDR1 SGHAT, CDR2 FQNNGV. The CDR3 loop spans 16 amino acids. CDR3 in amino acids: CASSAIPMSGGETQYF. The CDR3 DNA reads as TGTGCCAGCAGCGCAATCCCTATGTCGGGAGGAGAGACCCAGTACTTC.

The genes are TRBV29-1 and TRBJ2-3; unclear D gene. The germline V gene encodes CDR1 SQVTM and CDR2 ANQGSEA. CDR3 length: 10 amino acids. V was cut by 7 bases and J by 6 bases, with 8 bases left in between. CDR3 coding DNA: TGCAGCGCGACGTGGGATACGCAGTATTTT. This codes for CSATWDTQYF.

Only a few counts were recorded for this clone. The chain is built from TRBV5-4 and TRBJ1-2, with D maybe TRBD1 (5 bases). Germline loops: CDR1 SGHNT, CDR2 YYREEE (reference sequence). With 1 base removed from V and 4 bases from J, the gap between germline ends came to 11 bases. This CDR3 contains 14 residues. The CDR3 DNA follows: TGTGCCAGCAGCTTGAGCAGGGCCAGCTATGGCTACACCTTC. This codes for CASSLSRASYGYTF.

The chain recombines TRBV29-1 with TRBJ1-1, with a weak D call TRBD1 (5 bases). The CDR3 is 13 amino acids. Trimming stripped 8 bases from V and 5 bases from J, with 18 bases between. CDR1 is SQVTM, CDR2 ANQGSEA, per germline. CDR3 coding DNA: TGCAGCTCATTAGAACCAGGGAATACTGAAGCTTTCTTT. Encoded protein: CSSLEPGNTEAFF.

The chain links TRBV7-8 to TRBJ2-5; 11 bases are shared with TRBD2. CDR1 and CDR2 (germline): SGHVS, FQNEAQ. The trim removed 5 bases at V and 6 bases at J, leaving 5 bases unmatched. The CDR3 spans 14 residues. CDR3 sequence (DNA): TGTGCCAGCAGCCCTAGCGGGAGGCGACAGACCCAGTACTTC. This translates into CASSPSGRRQTQYF.

The chain carries TRBV4-2 and TRBJ2-7; 11 positions agree with TRBD2. The CDR3 length is 14 residues. Germline lookup yields CDR1 LGHNA and CDR2 YNFKEQ. The junction had 3 bases not matched to a gene; V was cut back by 5 bases and J by 3 bases. Written as DNA, the CDR3 is TGTGCCAGCAGCTACGGGACTAGCGGCTACGAGCAGTACTTC. Amino acid sequence: CASSYGTSGYEQYF.

The V gene is TRBV7-2, the J gene TRBJ2-3; D is undetermined. CDR3 length equals 12 residues. Deletions cut 5 bases from V and 5 bases from J, with 8 bases between. Germline CDR1 is SGHTA and CDR2 is FQGNSA. DNA of the CDR3: TGTGCCAGCAGCGCGGTGAGAGATACGCAGTATTTT. Its protein is CASSAVRDTQYF.

As for this clone: In the same sample, other DNA sequences code for this CDR3. This chain uses TRBV7-2 with TRBJ2-2; TRBD2 matches 9 bases. This CDR3 is 14 amino acids long. Germline V gene lookup returns CDR1 SGHTA and CDR2 FQGNSA. V dropped 3 bases and J dropped 6; count of bases not matched to a gene: 2. CDR3 region: CASSFLAGAGELFF. The CDR3 DNA is TGTGCCAGCAGCTTCTTAGCGGGGGCCGGGGAGCTGTTTTTT.

The chain couples TRBV6-1 to TRBJ2-3; maybe TRBD1 (7 bases). V was shortened by 2 bases and J by 4 bases, with 13 bases between the two germline ends. Per the germline V gene, CDR1 is MNHNS and CDR2 is SASEGT. The CDR3 loop spans 15 amino acids. CDR3 DNA sequence: TGTGCCAGCAGTGAATTTGGCAGGGGGGCAGATACGCAGTATTTT. The encoded protein is CASSEFGRGADTQYF.

This CDR3 is CASQLGLAESYEQYF. The DNA for the CDR3 is TGTGCCAGCCAATTGGGACTAGCGGAGTCCTACGAGCAGTACTTC. The chain has TRBV10-3 and TRBJ2-7; 11 bases are shared with TRBD2. Losses at the gene ends were 10 bases for V and 1 base for J; bases not matched to a gene: 9. Germline assignment: CDR1 ENHRY and CDR2 SYGVKD. The CDR3 contains 15 residues.

This chain connects TRBV7-2 to TRBJ1-5; D uncertain. CDR3 length equals 14 residues. V gave up 0 bases and J gave up 4 bases, with 7 bases separating them. The germline V gene encodes CDR1 SGHTA and CDR2 FQGNSA. DNA of the CDR3: TGTGCCAGCAGCTTAGCGGGGAGGAATCAGCCCCAGCATTTT. It specifies CASSLAGRNQPQHF. Using reference TRBV7-2 and TRBJ1-5 for the parts outside the CDR3, the full variable domain is GAGVSQSPSNKVTEKGKDVELRCDPISGHTALYWYRQSLGQGLEFLIYFQGNSAPDKSGLPSDRFSAERTGGSVSTLTIQRTQQEDSAVYLCASSLAGRNQPQHFGDGTRLSIL.

The V call is TRBV21-1, the J call TRBJ2-7; whether TRBD2, the table's D call, matches the DNA was not checked. TRBV21-1 is recorded as a pseudogene. This CDR3 region has 15 residues. The CDR3 region is CASSKVPGGTYEQYF. The CDR3 DNA sequence: TGTGCCAGCAGCAAAGTACCGGGAGGAACCTACGAGCAGTACTTC.

This clone has more than one count but fewer than ten. V usage is TRBV6-1 and J usage is TRBJ2-7; the D gene is possibly TRBD2 (6 bases). Germline values: CDR1 MNHNS, CDR2 SASEGT. This CDR3 is 16 amino acids long. Trimming removed 3 bases at V and 6 bases at J, with 21 bases between. This chain's CDR3 is CASSEEKRIGRPEQYF. DNA of the CDR3: TGTGCCAGCAGTGAGGAGAAGAGGATAGGGAGGCCCGAGCAGTACTTC.

The gene calls are TRBV7-3 and TRBJ1-5; 10 bases fit TRBD1. The CDR3 spans 16 residues. Germline lookup yields CDR1 SGHTA and CDR2 FQGTGA. J was trimmed by 6 bases and V by 2 bases; bases with no gene match: 7. CDR3 sequence: CASSLGDRGKSQPQHF. Here the CDR3 DNA reads TGTGCCAGCAGCTTAGGGGACAGGGGAAAGAGTCAGCCCCAGCATTTT. Using reference TRBV7-3 and TRBJ1-5 for the parts outside the CDR3, the full variable domain is GAGVSQTPSNKVTEKGKYVELRCDPISGHTALYWYRQSLGQGPEFLIYFQGTGAADDSGLPNDRFFAVRPEGSVSTLKIQRTERGDSAVYLCASSLGDRGKSQPQHFGDGTRLSIL.

The genes are TRBV7-3 and TRBJ2-7; 7 positions match TRBD2. The germline V gene has CDR1 SGHTA and CDR2 FQGTGA. The V segment lost 5 bases and the J segment 0 bases; nucleotides outside the gene matches: 4. CDR3 length equals 14 residues. The CDR3 is CASSGRTSSYEQYF. The DNA of the CDR3 is TGTGCCAGCAGCGGAAGGACTAGCTCCTACGAGCAGTACTTC.

V usage is TRBV28 and J usage is TRBJ2-3; TRBD2 agrees at 7 bases. The CDR3 sequence is 11 residues long. CDR1 MDHEN and CDR2 SYDVKM come from the germline V gene. V trimming: 3 bases; J trimming: 11 bases; junction bases outside the gene matches: 2. Here the CDR3 DNA reads TGTGCCAGCAGTTTGGGGGGGAAGCAGTATTTT. Its protein is CASSLGGKQYF.

This CDR3 reads CASSQQMTGEGGYTF. CDR3 DNA sequence: TGTGCCAGCAGCCAACAGATGACAGGGGAAGGCGGCTACACCTTC. V is TRBV6-5 and J is TRBJ1-2; 8 nucleotides agree with TRBD1. V shed 6 bases, J shed 8 bases, and the junction held 14 bases outside the gene matches. CDR1 and CDR2 from the germline V gene are MNHEY and SVGAGI. The CDR3 runs to 15 residues.

The chain has TRBV6-5 and TRBJ2-7; 11 positions agree with TRBD2. V lost 2 bases to trimming and J lost 3 bases; unmatched junction nucleotides: 3. The CDR3 runs to 15 residues. Germline assignment: CDR1 MNHEY and CDR2 SVGAGI. CDR3 nucleotide sequence: TGTGCCAGCAGTTACCGCGGGACTAGCGGCTACGAGCAGTACTTC. This translates into CASSYRGTSGYEQYF.

The chain combines TRBV5-4 with TRBJ1-2; the D is unclear. V lost 4 bases and J 4 bases, leaving 11 bases between the germline ends. From germline, CDR1 is SGHNT and CDR2 YYREEE (reference sequence). CDR3 size: 13 residues. The CDR3 coding sequence is TGTGCCAGCAGCATCCCGACCGTCTATGGCTACACCTTC. This codes for CASSIPTVYGYTF.

V gene TRBV30 combines with J gene TRBJ2-2; the match to TRBD2 covers 10 bases. Germline V gene data show CDR1 as GTSNPN and CDR2 as SVGIG (reference sequence). Germline trimming cut 0 bases from V and 4 bases from J; bases unmatched to any gene: 5. This CDR3 spans 16 amino acids. CDR3 in amino acids: CAWSVLAGVSTGELFF. In DNA, the CDR3 is TGTGCCTGGAGTGTTCTAGCGGGAGTGAGCACCGGGGAGCTGTTTTTT.

This chain links TRBV11-2 with TRBJ1-1, with D possibly matching TRBD1 (5 bases). Trimming removed 6 bases at V and 4 bases at J, with 18 bases between. CDR3 length: 15 residues. Per germline, CDR1 SGHAT and CDR2 FQNNGV. Here the CDR3 reads CASRVTHMGGTEAFF. The DNA for the CDR3 is TGTGCCAGCAGGGTAACGCATATGGGGGGCACTGAAGCTTTCTTT.

V gene TRBV18 combines with J gene TRBJ2-5, with 9 bases that match TRBD2. This CDR3 region has 19 residues. The V gene end was trimmed by 4 bases and the J gene end by 5 bases; junction bases not matched to a gene: 20. In germline, CDR1 is KGHSH, CDR2 LQKENI. This chain's CDR3 is CASSRDPALGSGRAETQYF. CDR3 nucleotides: TGTGCCAGCTCACGTGATCCGGCCTTGGGTAGCGGGAGAGCCGAGACCCAGTACTTC.

The J gene is TRBJ2-5, the V gene TRBV7-8, with a weak D call TRBD2 (6 bases). CDR3 length: 14 amino acids. V lost 5 bases, J lost 3 bases, and 13 bases lay in between. Germline V gene lookup returns CDR1 SGHVS and CDR2 FQNEAQ. CDR3 amino acids: CASSLRGGEETQYF. The CDR3 nucleotides are TGTGCCAGCAGCCTACGCGGCGGGGAAGAGACCCAGTACTTC. The complete variable domain, with remaining parts taken from reference TRBV7-8 and TRBJ2-5, reads GAGVSQSPRYKVAKRGQDVALRCDPISGHVSLFWYQQALGQGPEFLTYFQNEAQLDKSGLPSDRFFAERPEGSVSTLKIQRTQQEDSAVYLCASSLRGGEETQYFGPGTRLLVL.

This chain links TRBV7-6 with TRBJ2-2; TRBD1 might be the D (5 bases). Germline V gene data show CDR1 as SGHVS and CDR2 as FNYEAQ. V lost 5 bases, J lost 7 bases, and 14 bases lay in between. The CDR3 runs 14 residues. The CDR3 DNA reads as TGTGCCAGCAGCGGGGCAGGGCGGATCGGGGAGCTGTTTTTT. The encoded protein is CASSGAGRIGELFF.

The chain uses TRBV29-1 and TRBJ2-6; D gene ambiguous. Germline V CDR1 and CDR2: SQVTM, ANQGSEA. This CDR3 has 13 residues. V was trimmed by 4 bases and J by 0 bases, leaving 4 bases between them. The CDR3 DNA follows: TGCAGCGTTGTAGTCTCTGGGGCCAACGTCCTGACTTTC. Amino acids: CSVVVSGANVLTF.

This chain connects TRBV7-3 to TRBJ2-1, with 15 bases aligning to TRBD2. The CDR3 contains 18 residues. The junction had 14 bases not matched to a gene; V was cut back by 5 bases and J by 9 bases. Germline CDR1 is SGHTA and CDR2 is FQGTGA. This CDR3 is CASSPRVGLAGGLFEQFF. CDR3 in DNA: TGTGCCAGCAGCCCGAGGGTGGGACTAGCGGGAGGCCTTTTTGAGCAGTTCTTC.

The chain's CDR3 is CASSDRVRGETQYF. As DNA, the CDR3 is TGTGCCAGCAGCGACAGGGTAAGGGGAGAGACCCAGTACTTC. This sequence joins TRBV27 and TRBJ2-5, with 7 nucleotides matching TRBD1. Germline V gives CDR1 MNHEY, CDR2 SMNVEV (reference sequence). The trim removed 6 bases at V and 4 bases at J, leaving 8 bases unmatched. The CDR3 spans 14 residues.

This chain connects TRBV7-8 to TRBJ1-1; D is unresolved. V was clipped by 5 bases and J by 1 base, with 11 bases between them. Germline assignment: CDR1 SGHVS and CDR2 FQNEAQ. The CDR3 loop spans 14 amino acids. The DNA of the CDR3 is TGTGCCAGCAGCCCACCGGAGGGGAACACTGAAGCTTTCTTT. As protein: CASSPPEGNTEAFF.

The rearrangement uses TRBV7-3 and TRBJ2-1; D might be TRBD1 or TRBD2, each matching 5 bases. Germline CDR1 SGHTA, CDR2 FQGTGA. This CDR3 contains 13 residues. Between the trimmed V and J ends, which lost 6 bases and 7 bases, there was a span of 13 bases. This chain's CDR3 is CASSSGTLNEQFF. CDR3 nucleotides: TGTGCCAGCAGTTCCGGGACCCTAAATGAGCAGTTCTTC.

The genes are TRBV19 and TRBJ2-1; 16 positions agree with TRBD2. Looked up from germline, CDR1 is LNHDA and CDR2 is SQIVND (reference sequence). This CDR3 contains 14 residues. The V gene end was trimmed by 5 bases and the J gene end by 8 bases; junction bases not matched to a gene: 0. The CDR3 protein is CASSGTSGRDEQFF. The CDR3 nucleotides are TGTGCCAGTAGTGGGACTAGCGGGAGGGATGAGCAGTTCTTC.

The chain joins TRBV19 to TRBJ1-4; D is unresolved. Between the trimmed V and J ends, which lost 6 bases and 4 bases, there was a span of 15 bases. Germline CDR1 and CDR2: LNHDA and SQIVND (reference sequence). The CDR3 extends over 15 amino acids. This CDR3 reads CASSGGQTLNEKLFF. CDR3 nucleotide sequence: TGTGCCAGTAGCGGAGGCCAGACACTTAATGAAAAACTGTTTTTT.

V gene TRBV6-5 combines with J gene TRBJ2-7; D is unclear. The CDR3 has 12 residues. V was pared by 7 bases and J by 4 bases, with 11 bases between. Germline V gene sequence: CDR1 MNHEY, CDR2 SVGAGI. The CDR3 coding sequence is TGTGCCAGCACGGGCAGCGCTTACGAGCAGTACTTC. This translates into CASTGSAYEQYF.